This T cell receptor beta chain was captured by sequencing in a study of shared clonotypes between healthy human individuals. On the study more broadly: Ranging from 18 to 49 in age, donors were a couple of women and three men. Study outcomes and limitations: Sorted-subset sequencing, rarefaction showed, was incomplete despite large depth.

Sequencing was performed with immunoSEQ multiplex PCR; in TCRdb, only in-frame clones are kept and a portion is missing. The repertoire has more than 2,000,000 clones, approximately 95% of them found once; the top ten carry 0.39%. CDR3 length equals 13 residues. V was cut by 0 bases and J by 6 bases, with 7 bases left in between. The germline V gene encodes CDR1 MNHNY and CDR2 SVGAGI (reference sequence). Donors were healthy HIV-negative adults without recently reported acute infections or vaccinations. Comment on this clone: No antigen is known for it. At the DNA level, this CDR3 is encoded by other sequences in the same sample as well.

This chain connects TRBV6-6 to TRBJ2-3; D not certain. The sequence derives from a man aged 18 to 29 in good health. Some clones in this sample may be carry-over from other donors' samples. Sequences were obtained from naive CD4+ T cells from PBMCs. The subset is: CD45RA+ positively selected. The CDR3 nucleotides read TGTGCCAGCAGTTACTCGTTGGCGGATACGCAGTATTTT. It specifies CASSYSLADTQYF.